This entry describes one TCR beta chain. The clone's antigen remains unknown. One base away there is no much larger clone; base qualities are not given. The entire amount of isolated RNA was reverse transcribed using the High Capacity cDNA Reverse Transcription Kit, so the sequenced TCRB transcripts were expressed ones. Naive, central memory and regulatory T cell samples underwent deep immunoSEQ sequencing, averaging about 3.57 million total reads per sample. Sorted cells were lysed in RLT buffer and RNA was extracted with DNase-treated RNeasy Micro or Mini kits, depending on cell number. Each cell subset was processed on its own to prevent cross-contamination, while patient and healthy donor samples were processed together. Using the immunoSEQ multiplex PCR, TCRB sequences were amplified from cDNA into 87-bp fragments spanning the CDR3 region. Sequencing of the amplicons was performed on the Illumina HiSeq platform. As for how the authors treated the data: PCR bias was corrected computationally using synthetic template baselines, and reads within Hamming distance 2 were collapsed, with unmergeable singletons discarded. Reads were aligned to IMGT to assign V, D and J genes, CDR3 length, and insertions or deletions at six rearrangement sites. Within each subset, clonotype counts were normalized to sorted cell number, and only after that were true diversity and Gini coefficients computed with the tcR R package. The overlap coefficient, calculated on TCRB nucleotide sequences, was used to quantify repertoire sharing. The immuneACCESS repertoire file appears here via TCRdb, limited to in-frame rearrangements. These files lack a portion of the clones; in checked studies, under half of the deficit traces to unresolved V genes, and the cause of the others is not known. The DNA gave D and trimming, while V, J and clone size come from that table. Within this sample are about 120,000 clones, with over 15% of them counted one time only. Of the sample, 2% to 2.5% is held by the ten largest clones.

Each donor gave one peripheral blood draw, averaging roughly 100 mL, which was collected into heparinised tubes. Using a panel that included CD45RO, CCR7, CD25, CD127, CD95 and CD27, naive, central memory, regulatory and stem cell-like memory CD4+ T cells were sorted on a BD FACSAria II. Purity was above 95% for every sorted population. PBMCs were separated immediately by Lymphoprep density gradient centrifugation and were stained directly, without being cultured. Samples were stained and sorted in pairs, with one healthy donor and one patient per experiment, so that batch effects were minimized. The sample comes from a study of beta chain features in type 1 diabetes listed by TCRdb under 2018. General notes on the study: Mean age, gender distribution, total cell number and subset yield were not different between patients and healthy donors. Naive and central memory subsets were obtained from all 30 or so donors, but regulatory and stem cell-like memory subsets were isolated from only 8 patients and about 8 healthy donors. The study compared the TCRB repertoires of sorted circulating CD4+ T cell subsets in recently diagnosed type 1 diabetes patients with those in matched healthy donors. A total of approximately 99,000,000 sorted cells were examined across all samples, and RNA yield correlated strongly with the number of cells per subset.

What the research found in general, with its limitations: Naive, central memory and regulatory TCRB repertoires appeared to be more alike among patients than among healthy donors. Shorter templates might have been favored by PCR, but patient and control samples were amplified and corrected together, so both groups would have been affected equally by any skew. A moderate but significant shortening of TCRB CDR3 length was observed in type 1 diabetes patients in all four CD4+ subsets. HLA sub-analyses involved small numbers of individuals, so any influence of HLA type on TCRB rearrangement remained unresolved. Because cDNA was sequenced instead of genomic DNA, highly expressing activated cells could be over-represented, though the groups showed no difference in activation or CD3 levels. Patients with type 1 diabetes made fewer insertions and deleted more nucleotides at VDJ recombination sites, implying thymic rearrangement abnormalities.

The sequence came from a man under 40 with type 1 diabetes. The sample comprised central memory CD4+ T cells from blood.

The CDR3 here reads CASSLLAGVEETQYF. In nucleotides, the sequence is TGTGCCAGCAGCCTCTTAGCGGGCGTTGAAGAGACCCAGTACTTC. The rearranged segments are TRBV9 and TRBJ2-5; 7 middle bases align to TRBD2. Trimming removed 4 bases from V and 3 bases from J; the gene matches leave 9 bases unexplained. Including cysteine and phenylalanine, the CDR3 has 15 amino acids. Of all the DNA, just the CDR3 is kept, 45 bases in frame from base 1. CDR1 and CDR2 are drawn from the germline V gene: SGDLS, YYNGEE.